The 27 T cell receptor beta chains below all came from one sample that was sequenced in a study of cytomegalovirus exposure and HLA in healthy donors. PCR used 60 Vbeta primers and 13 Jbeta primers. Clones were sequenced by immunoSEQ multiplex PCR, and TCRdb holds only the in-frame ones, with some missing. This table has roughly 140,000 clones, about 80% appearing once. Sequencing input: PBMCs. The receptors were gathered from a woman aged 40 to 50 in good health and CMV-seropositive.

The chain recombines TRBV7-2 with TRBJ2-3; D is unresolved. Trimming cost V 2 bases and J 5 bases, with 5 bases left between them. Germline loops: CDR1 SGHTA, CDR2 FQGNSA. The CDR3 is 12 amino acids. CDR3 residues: CASSLFGDTQYF. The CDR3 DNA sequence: TGTGCCAGCAGCTTATTCGGAGATACGCAGTATTTT.

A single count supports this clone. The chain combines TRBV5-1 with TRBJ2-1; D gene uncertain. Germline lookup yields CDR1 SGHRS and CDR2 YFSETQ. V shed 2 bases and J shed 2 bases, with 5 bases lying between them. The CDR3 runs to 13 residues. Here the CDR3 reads CASSFLPYNEQFF. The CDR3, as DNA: TGCGCCAGCAGCTTCCTTCCCTACAATGAGCAGTTCTTC.

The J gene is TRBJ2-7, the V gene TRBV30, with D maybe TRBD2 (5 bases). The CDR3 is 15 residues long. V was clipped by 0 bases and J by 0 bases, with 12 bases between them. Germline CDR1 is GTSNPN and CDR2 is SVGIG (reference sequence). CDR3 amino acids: CAWSVLKSGSYEQYF. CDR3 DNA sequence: TGTGCCTGGAGTGTACTAAAAAGCGGCTCCTACGAGCAGTACTTC. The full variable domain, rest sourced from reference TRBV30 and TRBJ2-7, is SQTIHQWPATLVQPVGSPLSLECTVEGTSNPNLYWYRQAAGRGLQLLFYSVGIGQISSEVPQNLSASRPQDRQFILSSKKLLLSDSGFYLCAWSVLKSGSYEQYFGPGTRLTVT.

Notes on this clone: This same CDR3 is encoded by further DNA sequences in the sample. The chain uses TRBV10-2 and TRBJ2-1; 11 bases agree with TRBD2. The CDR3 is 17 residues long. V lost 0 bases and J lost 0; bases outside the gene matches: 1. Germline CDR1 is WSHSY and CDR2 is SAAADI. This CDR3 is CASSESGTSGSYNEQFF. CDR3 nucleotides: TGCGCCAGCAGTGAGTCCGGGACTAGCGGCTCCTACAATGAGCAGTTCTTC.

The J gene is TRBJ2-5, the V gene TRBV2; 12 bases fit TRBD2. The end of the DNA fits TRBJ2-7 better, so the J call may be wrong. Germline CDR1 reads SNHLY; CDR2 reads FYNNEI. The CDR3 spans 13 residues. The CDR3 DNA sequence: TGTGCCACTAGACTAGCGGGAGAAGGCGAGCAGTACTTC. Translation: CATRLAGEGEQYF.

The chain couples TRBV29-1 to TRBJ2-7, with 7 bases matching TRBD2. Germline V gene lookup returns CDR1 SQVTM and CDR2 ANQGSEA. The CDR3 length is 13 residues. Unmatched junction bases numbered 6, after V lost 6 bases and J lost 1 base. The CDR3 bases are TGCAGCGTAGAGTCGGGACTATCCTACGAGCAGTACTTC. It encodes CSVESGLSYEQYF.

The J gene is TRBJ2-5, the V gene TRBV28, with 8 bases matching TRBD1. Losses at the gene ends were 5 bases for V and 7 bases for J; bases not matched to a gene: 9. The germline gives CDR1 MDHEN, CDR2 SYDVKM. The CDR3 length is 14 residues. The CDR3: CASSRTGYPRTQYF. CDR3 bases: TGTGCCAGCAGTCGGACAGGGTACCCCAGGACCCAGTACTTC.

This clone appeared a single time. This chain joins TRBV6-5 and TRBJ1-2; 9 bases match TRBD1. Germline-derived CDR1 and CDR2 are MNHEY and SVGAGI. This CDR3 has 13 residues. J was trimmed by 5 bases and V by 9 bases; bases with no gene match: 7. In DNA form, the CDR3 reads TGTGCCAGTCAGGGGGACAGGGCTTATGGCTACACCTTC. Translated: CASQGDRAYGYTF.

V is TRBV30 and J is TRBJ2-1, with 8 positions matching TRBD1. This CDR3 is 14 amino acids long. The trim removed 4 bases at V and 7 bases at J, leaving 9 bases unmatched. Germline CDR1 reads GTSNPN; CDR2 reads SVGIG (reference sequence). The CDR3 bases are TGTGCCTGGAACGGACAGGGTGGAGGTAATGAGCAGTTCTTC. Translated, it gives CAWNGQGGGNEQFF.

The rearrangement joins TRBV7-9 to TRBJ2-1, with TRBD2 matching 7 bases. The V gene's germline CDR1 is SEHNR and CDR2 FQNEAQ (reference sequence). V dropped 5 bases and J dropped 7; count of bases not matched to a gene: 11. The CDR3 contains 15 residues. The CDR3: CASSEPGEGHNEQFF. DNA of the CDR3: TGTGCCAGCAGCGAGCCGGGGGAGGGCCATAATGAGCAGTTCTTC. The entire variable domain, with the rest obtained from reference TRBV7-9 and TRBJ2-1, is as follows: DTGVSQNPRHKITKRGQNVTFRCDPISEHNRLYWYRQTLGQGPEFLTYFQNEAQLEKSRLLSDRFSAERPKGSFSTLEIQRTEQGDSAMYLCASSEPGEGHNEQFFGPGTRLTVL.

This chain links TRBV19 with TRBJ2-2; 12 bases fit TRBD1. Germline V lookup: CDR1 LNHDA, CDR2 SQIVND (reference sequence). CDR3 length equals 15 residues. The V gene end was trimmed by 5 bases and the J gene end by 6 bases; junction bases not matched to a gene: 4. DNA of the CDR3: TGTGCCAGTAGTGGGGGACAGGGGGCTTCCGGGGAGCTGTTTTTT. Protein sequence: CASSGGQGASGELFF.

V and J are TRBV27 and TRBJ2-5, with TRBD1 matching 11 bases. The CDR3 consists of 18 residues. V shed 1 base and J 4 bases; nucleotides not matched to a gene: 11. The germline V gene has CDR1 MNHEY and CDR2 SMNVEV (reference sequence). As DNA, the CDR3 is TGTGCCAGCAGTTTATTCGGGACAGGGGGTTATCCCCCAGAGACCCAGTACTTC. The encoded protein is CASSLFGTGGYPPETQYF.

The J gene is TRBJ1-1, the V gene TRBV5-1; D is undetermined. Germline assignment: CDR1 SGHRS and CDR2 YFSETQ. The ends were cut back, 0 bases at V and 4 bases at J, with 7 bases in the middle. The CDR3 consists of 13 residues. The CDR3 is CASSLGQATEAFF. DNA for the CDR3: TGCGCCAGCAGCTTGGGGCAGGCCACTGAAGCTTTCTTT.

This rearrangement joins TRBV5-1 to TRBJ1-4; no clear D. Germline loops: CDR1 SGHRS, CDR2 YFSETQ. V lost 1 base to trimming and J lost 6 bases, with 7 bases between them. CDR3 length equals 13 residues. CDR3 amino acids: CASSLNTDEKLFF. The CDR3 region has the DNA TGCGCCAGCAGCTTGAACACAGATGAAAAACTGTTTTTT.

This CDR3 reads CASSSDRGVGELFF. In nucleotides, the CDR3 is TGTGCCAGCAGCTCGGACAGGGGGGTCGGGGAGCTGTTTTTT. The chain links TRBV11-2 to TRBJ2-2, with 10 nucleotides matching TRBD1. V lost 4 bases and J lost 7; bases outside the gene matches: 3. Germline assignment: CDR1 SGHAT and CDR2 FQNNGV. CDR3 size: 14 residues. The full variable domain, in which reference TRBV11-2 and TRBJ2-2 provide the parts outside the CDR3, is EAGVAQSPRYKIIEKRQSVAFWCNPISGHATLYWYQQILGQGPKLLIQFQNNGVVDDSQLPKDRFSAERLKGVDSTLKIQPAKLEDSAVYLCASSSDRGVGELFFGEGSRLTVL.

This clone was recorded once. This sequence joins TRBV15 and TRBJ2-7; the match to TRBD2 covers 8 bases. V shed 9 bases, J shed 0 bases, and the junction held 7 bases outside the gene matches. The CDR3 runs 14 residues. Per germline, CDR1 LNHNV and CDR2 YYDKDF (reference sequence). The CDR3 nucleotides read TGTGCCACGGCGGGGGGAGGGAGCTCCTACGAGCAGTACTTC. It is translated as CATAGGGSSYEQYF. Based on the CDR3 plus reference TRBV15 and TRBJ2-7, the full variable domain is DAMVIQNPRYQVTQFGKPVTLSCSQTLNHNVMYWYQQKSSQAPKLLFHYYDKDFNNEADTPDNFQSRRPNTSFCFLDIRSPGLGDTAMYLCATAGGGSSYEQYFGPGTRLTVT.

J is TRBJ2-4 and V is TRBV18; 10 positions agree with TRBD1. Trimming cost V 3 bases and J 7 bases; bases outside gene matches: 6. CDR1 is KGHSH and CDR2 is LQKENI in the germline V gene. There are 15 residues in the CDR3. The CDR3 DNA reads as TGTGCCAGCTCACCCCCGGGGACAGGGGATAACATTCAGTACTTC. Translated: CASSPPGTGDNIQYF.

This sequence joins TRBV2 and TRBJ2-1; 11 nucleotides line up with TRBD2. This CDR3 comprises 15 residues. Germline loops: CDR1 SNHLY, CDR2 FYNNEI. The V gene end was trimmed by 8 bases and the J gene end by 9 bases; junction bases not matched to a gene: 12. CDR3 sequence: CASGPLAGVVGEQFF. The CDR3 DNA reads TGTGCCAGCGGACCACTAGCGGGAGTGGTGGGTGAGCAGTTCTTC. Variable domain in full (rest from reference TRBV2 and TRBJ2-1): EPEVTQTPSHQVTQMGQEVILRCVPISNHLYFYWYRQILGQKVEFLVSFYNNEISEKSEIFDDQFSVERPDGSNFTLKIRSTKLEDSAMYFCASGPLAGVVGEQFFGPGTRLTVL.

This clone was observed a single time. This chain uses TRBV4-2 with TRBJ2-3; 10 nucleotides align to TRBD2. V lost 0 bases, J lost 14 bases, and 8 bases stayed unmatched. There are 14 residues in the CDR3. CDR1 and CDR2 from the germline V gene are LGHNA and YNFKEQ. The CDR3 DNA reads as TGTGCCAGCAGCCAAGAAGGGCTAGCGGGAGAAAGGTATTTT. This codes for CASSQEGLAGERYF.

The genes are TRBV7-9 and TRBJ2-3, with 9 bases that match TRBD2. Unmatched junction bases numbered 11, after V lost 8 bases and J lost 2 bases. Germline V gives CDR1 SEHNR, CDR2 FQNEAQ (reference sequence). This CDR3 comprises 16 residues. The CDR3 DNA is TGTGCCAGCGGACCCCTAAAGCGGGAGGACACAGATACGCAGTATTTT. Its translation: CASGPLKREDTDTQYF. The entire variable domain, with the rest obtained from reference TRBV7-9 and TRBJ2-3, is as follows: DTGVSQNPRHKITKRGQNVTFRCDPISEHNRLYWYRQTLGQGPEFLTYFQNEAQLEKSRLLSDRFSAERPKGSFSTLEIQRTEQGDSAMYLCASGPLKREDTDTQYFGPGTRLTVL.

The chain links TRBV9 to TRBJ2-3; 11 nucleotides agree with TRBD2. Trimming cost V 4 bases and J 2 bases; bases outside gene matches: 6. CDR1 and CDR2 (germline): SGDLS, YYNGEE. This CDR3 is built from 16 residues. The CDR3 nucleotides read TGTGCCAGCAGCAAACTAGCGGGGGCTTACACAGATACGCAGTATTTT. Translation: CASSKLAGAYTDTQYF.

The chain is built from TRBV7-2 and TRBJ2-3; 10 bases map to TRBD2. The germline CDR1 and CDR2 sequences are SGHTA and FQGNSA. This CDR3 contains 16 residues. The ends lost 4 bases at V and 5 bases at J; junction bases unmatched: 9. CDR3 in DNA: TGTGCCAGCAGCTCCGGACTAGCGGCTTCGGGAGATACGCAGTATTTT. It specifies CASSSGLAASGDTQYF.

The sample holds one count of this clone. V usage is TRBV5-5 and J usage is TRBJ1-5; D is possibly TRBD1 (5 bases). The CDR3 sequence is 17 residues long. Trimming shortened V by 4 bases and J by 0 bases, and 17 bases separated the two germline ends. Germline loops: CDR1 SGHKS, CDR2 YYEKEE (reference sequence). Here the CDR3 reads CASSVTPGRYSNQPQHF. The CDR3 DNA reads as TGTGCCAGCAGCGTCACTCCAGGGCGATATAGCAATCAGCCCCAGCATTTT. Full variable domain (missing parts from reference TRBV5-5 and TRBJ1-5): DAGVTQSPTHLIKTRGQQVTLRCSPISGHKSVSWYQQVLGQGPQFIFQYYEKEERGRGNFPDRFSARQFPNYSSELNVNALLLGDSALYLCASSVTPGRYSNQPQHFGDGTRLSIL.

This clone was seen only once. As DNA, the CDR3 is TGTGCCAGCAGCACACTAGCGGGAGAGGCCGGGGAGCTGTTTTTT. Its protein product is CASSTLAGEAGELFF. V and J are TRBV9 and TRBJ2-2, with 11 nucleotides matching TRBD2. This CDR3 contains 15 residues. CDR1 is SGDLS and CDR2 is YYNGEE in the germline V gene. V dropped 4 bases and J dropped 6; count of bases not matched to a gene: 5.

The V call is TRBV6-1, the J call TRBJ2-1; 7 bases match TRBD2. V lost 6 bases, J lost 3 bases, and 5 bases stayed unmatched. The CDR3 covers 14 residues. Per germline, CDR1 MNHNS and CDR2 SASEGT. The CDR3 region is CASRIAGFYNEQFF. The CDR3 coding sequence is TGTGCCAGCAGGATAGCGGGTTTCTACAATGAGCAGTTCTTC.

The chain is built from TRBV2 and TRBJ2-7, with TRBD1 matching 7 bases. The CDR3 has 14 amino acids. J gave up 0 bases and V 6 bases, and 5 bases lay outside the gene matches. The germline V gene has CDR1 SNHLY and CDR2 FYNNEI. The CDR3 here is CASRKDRFSYEQYF. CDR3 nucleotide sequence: TGTGCCAGCAGGAAGGACAGGTTCTCCTACGAGCAGTACTTC.

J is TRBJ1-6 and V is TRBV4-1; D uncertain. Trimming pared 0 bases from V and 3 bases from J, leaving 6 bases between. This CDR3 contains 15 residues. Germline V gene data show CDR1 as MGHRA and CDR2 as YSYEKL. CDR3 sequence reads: CASSQDYSYNSPLHF. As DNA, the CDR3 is TGCGCCAGCAGCCAAGATTACAGCTATAATTCACCCCTCCACTTT.